This T cell receptor beta chain is from a study of T cells after yellow fever vaccination. About the study: SMART-Seq v4 Ultra Low Input prepared the low-cell-number fractions. Study results and limitations: At around 95% for CD4 and about 91% for CD8, most primary-vaccination clones showed up again after the booster. CD4 and CD8 compartments shared a small share of clonotypes.

The sample holds many counts of this clonotype. Antigen: not known. MiXCR, run by TCRdb on the 5' RACE reads, gives a single entry per CDR3 protein. The sample includes around 350,000 distinct CDR3 sequences, 11% of them seen just once. There are 17 residues in the CDR3. The junction had 18 bases not matched to a gene; V was cut back by 5 bases and J by 5 bases. CDR1 and CDR2 from the germline V gene are MGHRA and YSYEKL. The V and J genes are TRBV4-1 and TRBJ2-7, with 7 nucleotides matching TRBD1. The sequences come from PBMCs, collected on the day of the first yellow fever vaccination. The sequence derives from a man aged 18 to 29 who received the YFV17D yellow fever vaccine. This CDR3 is CASSFRIGRQGNDEQYF. The CDR3 DNA reads TGCGCCAGCAGCTTTCGTATCGGCCGACAGGGTAATGACGAGCAGTACTTC.